What follows are 20 T cell receptor beta chains derived from one specimen sequenced in a study of brain T cells in children with intractable seizures. The time point was: blood from clinic visit 5 months post-surgery; TSC patient then seizure free. Here immunoSEQ multiplex PCR was the method, and the copy in TCRdb shows in-frame clones only, minus some. The sample yields 340,000 or so clones, over 85% seen once. Sequences were derived from peripheral blood, sampled less than 6 months after surgery. All receptors derive from a boy less than two years old with tuberous sclerosis and intractable seizures.

This chain connects TRBV6-5 to TRBJ1-1, with TRBD1 matching over 7 bases. V was clipped by 11 bases and J by 5 bases; unmatched bases: 11. The germline V gene encodes CDR1 MNHEY and CDR2 SVGAGI. CDR3 length: 13 amino acids. In nucleotides, the CDR3 is TGTGCCGGCAATCAGGGGGGAGGGACTGAAGCTTTCTTT. The encoded protein is CAGNQGGGTEAFF.

The chain employs TRBV5-4 and TRBJ2-7; TRBD2 is a possible D gene (6 bases). This CDR3 comprises 12 residues. Trimming took off 0 bases at V and 10 bases at J, with 11 bases between the two ends. CDR1 and CDR2 from the germline V gene are SGHNT and YYREEE (reference sequence). The chain's CDR3 is CASSLGMGGQYF. The CDR3 nucleotides read TGTGCCAGCAGCTTGGGTATGGGGGGTCAGTACTTC.

The CDR3 protein is CSADAGGMNTEAFF. In DNA form, the CDR3 reads TGCAGCGCTGACGCCGGTGGAATGAACACTGAAGCTTTCTTT. The chain employs TRBV29-1 and TRBJ1-1; D is uncertain. Germline CDR1 and CDR2: SQVTM and ANQGSEA. With 7 bases removed from V and 0 bases from J, the gap between germline ends came to 15 bases. The length of the CDR3 is 14 residues.

This chain uses TRBV3-1 (or the pseudogene TRBV3-2) with TRBJ1-5; the D is unclear. Germline V gene sequence: CDR1 LGHDT, CDR2 YNNKEL (reference sequence). V gave up 1 base and J gave up 6 bases, with 10 bases separating them. CDR3 length: 14 amino acids. This CDR3 reads CASSQGEPIQPQHF. DNA of the CDR3: TGTGCCAGCAGCCAAGGGGAGCCGATTCAGCCCCAGCATTTT.

This chain connects TRBV19 to TRBJ2-5; D possibly uses TRBD1 or TRBD2 (5 bases each). The length of the CDR3 is 13 residues. V shed 9 bases and J shed 5 bases, with 16 bases lying between them. Germline V CDR1 and CDR2: LNHDA, SQIVND (reference sequence). The DNA for the CDR3 is TGTGCCAGCCGGGGCCTTACCAAGGAGACCCAGTACTTC. It yields the protein CASRGLTKETQYF.

The chain joins TRBV9 to TRBJ2-2; 9 bases are shared with TRBD2. From germline, CDR1 is SGDLS and CDR2 YYNGEE. The length of the CDR3 is 17 residues. J was trimmed by 6 bases and V by 1 base; bases with no gene match: 10. The CDR3 DNA reads as TGTGCCAGCAGCGTATCGGGGAATAGCGGGAGATCCGGGGAGCTGTTTTTT. As protein: CASSVSGNSGRSGELFF.

This clone was found once. V is TRBV4-1 and J is TRBJ1-2; a weak D match, TRBD1 (5 bases). Germline CDR1 is MGHRA and CDR2 is YSYEKL. The V end lost 1 base, the J end lost 9 bases, and 12 bases lay between the germline ends. CDR3 length equals 13 residues. CDR3 in amino acids: CASSQGPGSSYTF. In DNA, the CDR3 is TGCGCCAGCAGCCAAGGACCAGGGAGCAGCTACACCTTC.

In this sample, this clone turned up a few times. The chain uses TRBV6-5 and TRBJ1-3; 8 nucleotides agree with TRBD1. CDR3 length equals 13 residues. V lost 5 bases to trimming and J lost 4 bases; unmatched junction nucleotides: 1. Per germline, CDR1 MNHEY and CDR2 SVGAGI. The CDR3 DNA is TGTGCCAGCAGTCGACAGGGGGGAAACACCATATATTTT. Translation gives CASSRQGGNTIYF.

The J gene is TRBJ2-3, the V gene TRBV28, with TRBD2 matching 11 bases. The germline gives CDR1 MDHEN, CDR2 SYDVKM. V lost 3 bases to trimming and J lost 2 bases; unmatched junction nucleotides: 7. The CDR3 has 17 amino acids. CDR3: CASSFAGLAGSTDTQYF. The CDR3 bases are TGTGCCAGCAGTTTTGCTGGACTAGCGGGTTCCACAGATACGCAGTATTTT.

The chain is built from TRBV28 and TRBJ2-1; D gene ambiguous. The V end lost 5 bases, the J end lost 4 bases, and 18 bases lay between the germline ends. The V gene's germline CDR1 is MDHEN and CDR2 SYDVKM. The CDR3 loop spans 16 amino acids. CDR3 in amino acids: CASSLSRRPFYNEQFF. The CDR3 coding sequence is TGTGCCAGCAGTCTCAGCCGGCGCCCGTTTTACAATGAGCAGTTCTTC.

This rearrangement joins TRBV7-9 to TRBJ1-1; possibly TRBD1 for D (6 bases). V shed 7 bases and J shed 7 bases, with 16 bases lying between them. The CDR3 runs to 13 residues. Per the germline V gene, CDR1 is SEHNR and CDR2 is FQNEAQ (reference sequence). The CDR3 is CASTSGEWGEAFF. The CDR3 DNA reads TGTGCCAGCACCTCAGGGGAGTGGGGTGAAGCTTTCTTT.

The chain couples TRBV4-1 to TRBJ2-5, with TRBD2 as a possible D gene (5 bases). Germline CDR1 MGHRA, CDR2 YSYEKL. Trimming removed 1 base from V and 9 bases from J, with 24 bases in between. The CDR3 has 17 residues. CDR3 region: CASSQADGSVGWTAQYF. The CDR3 DNA is TGCGCCAGCAGCCAAGCGGATGGTAGCGTGGGTTGGACGGCCCAGTACTTC.

The J gene is TRBJ2-7, the V gene TRBV7-9; 10 bases line up with TRBD2. V gave up 1 base and J gave up 4 bases; unmatched junction bases: 7. Germline loops: CDR1 SEHNR, CDR2 FQNEAQ (reference sequence). The CDR3 consists of 16 residues. CDR3 residues: CASSLDSTSGLYEQYF. The CDR3 nucleotides read TGTGCCAGCAGCTTAGATTCGACTAGCGGGTTATACGAGCAGTACTTC.

The genes are TRBV6-5 and TRBJ1-1; 8 positions match TRBD1. Germline values: CDR1 MNHEY, CDR2 SVGAGI. This CDR3 spans 15 amino acids. V shed 0 bases and J 1 base; nucleotides not matched to a gene: 1. CDR3 sequence: CASSYSTGANTEAFF. CDR3 nucleotide sequence: TGTGCCAGCAGTTACTCGACAGGGGCGAACACTGAAGCTTTCTTT.

The chain carries TRBV5-8 and TRBJ2-3; TRBD2 agrees at 14 bases. CDR1 SGHTS and CDR2 YDEGEE come from the germline V gene. Trimming removed 4 bases from V and 4 bases from J; junction bases left unmatched: 5. The CDR3 length is 16 residues. The CDR3 here is CASSPGLAGVPDTQYF. DNA for the CDR3: TGTGCCAGCAGCCCGGGACTAGCGGGAGTCCCAGATACGCAGTATTTT. Based on the CDR3 plus reference TRBV5-8 and TRBJ2-3, the full variable domain is EAGVTQSPTHLIKTRGQQATLRCSPISGHTSVYWYQQALGLGLQFLLWYDEGEERNRGNFPPRFSGRQFPNYSSELNVNALELEDSALYLCASSPGLAGVPDTQYFGPGTRLTVL.

The chain is built from TRBV5-5 and TRBJ2-2, with a tentative D call TRBD2 (5 bases). The CDR3 is made up of 16 amino acids. CDR1 is SGHKS, CDR2 YYEKEE, per germline (reference sequence). Trimming shortened V by 2 bases and J by 0 bases, and 11 bases separated the two germline ends. The CDR3 region is CASSFTGNPNTGELFF. The CDR3 DNA follows: TGTGCCAGCAGCTTCACGGGGAATCCGAACACCGGGGAGCTGTTTTTT.

The gene calls are TRBV25-1 and TRBJ1-2, with D hard to call. Germline V gene lookup returns CDR1 MGHDK and CDR2 SYGVNS. The V end lost 5 bases, the J end lost 4 bases, and 8 bases lay between the germline ends. This CDR3 comprises 12 residues. CDR3 in DNA: TGTGCCAGCAGTTCAGGCCCCTATGGCTACACCTTC. Translation: CASSSGPYGYTF.

The gene calls are TRBV24-1 and TRBJ2-2, with D perhaps being TRBD1 or TRBD2 (6 bases each). V lost 1 base and J lost 10, with 9 bases in between. The CDR3 runs 13 residues. The germline CDR1 and CDR2 sequences are KGHDR and SFDVKD. The CDR3 DNA follows: TGTGCCACCAGTGATTTAAGGGGGGCGGAGCTGTTTTTT. Its protein is CATSDLRGAELFF.

The chain links TRBV7-6 to TRBJ2-7; the match to TRBD2 covers 10 bases. The J segment lost 7 bases and the V segment lost 3 bases, leaving 12 bases of the junction unmatched. The CDR3 is made up of 16 amino acids. Germline CDR1 is SGHVS and CDR2 is FNYEAQ. CDR3 sequence: CASSLSQAGGQQEQYF. CDR3 DNA sequence: TGTGCCAGCAGCTTGTCCCAAGCGGGAGGGCAGCAAGAGCAGTACTTC.

The J gene is TRBJ2-3, the V gene TRBV24-1, with a weak D call TRBD1 (6 bases). V dropped 4 bases and J dropped 7 bases, with 20 bases sitting between them. From germline, CDR1 is KGHDR and CDR2 SFDVKD. The CDR3 length is 16 residues. The CDR3 DNA reads TGTGCCACCAGTGACCCGGACGAGGGGGTTGGAAATACGCAGTATTTT. It specifies CATSDPDEGVGNTQYF.